The next 26 T cell receptor beta chains were all read from a single sample in a study of blood T cell repertoires in COVID-19. Sequencing was performed with immunoSEQ multiplex PCR; in TCRdb, only in-frame clones are kept and a portion is missing. This sample carries 200,000 or so clones, around 90% of them seen once, and the ten largest clones take under 3%. The sample consisted of PBMCs or T cells enriched from blood (not recorded which). The receptors shown here come from a woman in her thirties who had recovered from COVID-19.

This clone was seen a single time. This chain uses TRBV19 with TRBJ1-1, with TRBD1 matching 7 bases. The germline CDR1 and CDR2 sequences are LNHDA and SQIVND (reference sequence). Trimming removed 8 bases from V and 5 bases from J; junction bases left unmatched: 5. The CDR3 covers 12 residues. For the CDR3, the DNA is TGTGCCAGTTTACAGGGGAGTACTGAAGCTTTCTTT. Encoded protein: CASLQGSTEAFF.

The V call is TRBV5-1, the J call TRBJ2-3, with TRBD1 as a possible D gene (5 bases). Germline V CDR1 and CDR2: SGHRS, YFSETQ. The CDR3 totals 14 residues. V was trimmed by 0 bases and J by 6 bases, leaving 11 bases between them. The CDR3 region is CASSLEWGADTQYF. CDR3 sequence (DNA): TGCGCCAGCAGCTTGGAGTGGGGCGCCGATACGCAGTATTTT.

The CDR3 DNA is TGTGCCAGCAGCCAGGAATTTGGACTAGCGGAGGCAGATACGCAGTATTTT. Residues: CASSQEFGLAEADTQYF. The chain is built from TRBV14 and TRBJ2-3, with 10 bases lining up with TRBD2. The V and J ends lost 3 bases and 4 bases, in that order; junction bases with no gene match: 10. Per the germline V gene, CDR1 is SGHDN and CDR2 is FVKESK. This CDR3 has 17 amino acids.

V is TRBV4-3 and J is TRBJ2-7; the D is unclear. The CDR3 contains 13 residues. V was shortened by 1 base and J by 3 bases, with 7 bases between the two germline ends. Per germline, CDR1 LGHNA and CDR2 YSLEER. The CDR3 region is CASSQGSGYEQYF. CDR3 in DNA: TGCGCCAGCAGCCAAGGGTCGGGCTACGAGCAGTACTTC.

V is TRBV5-3 and J is TRBJ1-2; 9 nucleotides line up with TRBD1. TRBV5-3 belongs to the ORF category, with a function that is uncertain. The ends lost 0 bases at V and 8 bases at J; junction bases unmatched: 14. The CDR3 length is 17 residues. CDR3 nucleotide sequence: TGTGCCAGAAGCTTGGTCAGAGGGACAGGGCGCCCTCTCGGCTACACCTTC. Protein sequence: CARSLVRGTGRPLGYTF.

The chain recombines TRBV19 with TRBJ1-6; 12 bases agree with TRBD1. With V trimmed by 5 bases and J by 3 bases, 11 bases remained unmatched. The germline gives CDR1 LNHDA, CDR2 SQIVND (reference sequence). This CDR3 spans 19 amino acids. CDR3 DNA: TGTGCCAGTAGTGGGGACAGGGGGCGCAAGAGGGACTATAATTCACCCCTCCACTTT. Translated, it gives CASSGDRGRKRDYNSPLHF.

V and J are TRBV19 and TRBJ1-1, with D uncertain. V was shortened by 0 bases and J by 0 bases, with 8 bases between the two germline ends. Germline V gene sequence: CDR1 LNHDA, CDR2 SQIVND (reference sequence). The CDR3 runs to 15 residues. CDR3: CASSIEWGVNTEAFF. The CDR3 coding sequence is TGTGCCAGTAGTATAGAGTGGGGAGTGAACACTGAAGCTTTCTTT. Drawing the rest from reference TRBV19 and TRBJ1-1, the complete variable domain is DGGITQSPKYLFRKEGQNVTLSCEQNLNHDAMYWYRQDPGQGLRLIYYSQIVNDFQKGDIAEGYSVSREKKESFPLTVTSAQKNPTAFYLCASSIEWGVNTEAFFGQGTRLTVV.

V is TRBV19 and J is TRBJ2-7; 7 bases match TRBD2. The germline V gene encodes CDR1 LNHDA and CDR2 SQIVND (reference sequence). CDR3 size: 14 residues. V lost 5 bases to trimming and J lost 4 bases; unmatched junction nucleotides: 8. CDR3 amino acids: CASSFASGAYEQYF. Written as DNA, the CDR3 is TGTGCCAGTAGTTTCGCAAGCGGGGCGTACGAGCAGTACTTC.

Here the CDR3 DNA reads TGTGCCACCGGGACAGGGTCCTACGAGCAGTACTTC. Encoded protein: CATGTGSYEQYF. V gene TRBV19 combines with J gene TRBJ2-7; 9 nucleotides align to TRBD1. V dropped 10 bases and J dropped 1; count of bases not matched to a gene: 2. CDR3 length: 12 residues. The germline V gene encodes CDR1 LNHDA and CDR2 SQIVND (reference sequence).

J is TRBJ1-2 and V is TRBV5-1; D is possibly TRBD1 (6 bases). This CDR3 region has 14 residues. CDR1 and CDR2 from the germline V gene are SGHRS and YFSETQ. V lost 4 bases to trimming and J lost 6 bases, with 16 bases between them. The CDR3 loop reads CASSLDTTGNGYTF. CDR3 sequence (DNA): TGCGCCAGCAGCCTAGACACTACAGGGAATGGCTACACCTTC. The full variable domain, with the rest looked up from reference TRBV5-1 and TRBJ1-2, is KAGVTQTPRYLIKTRGQQVTLSCSPISGHRSVSWYQQTPGQGLQFLFEYFSETQRNKGNFPGRFSGRQFSNSRSEMNVSTLELGDSALYLCASSLDTTGNGYTFGSGTRLTVV.

This sequence joins TRBV7-9 and TRBJ1-1; D remains ambiguous. In germline, CDR1 is SEHNR, CDR2 FQNEAQ (reference sequence). The CDR3 is 14 amino acids. Trimming pared 2 bases from V and 1 base from J, leaving 8 bases between. The CDR3, as DNA: TGTGCCAGCAGCTTACAAGGAGAGAACACTGAAGCTTTCTTT. Translating gives CASSLQGENTEAFF.

The V and J genes are TRBV6-1 and TRBJ1-1, with a tentative D call TRBD1 (6 bases). The V end was cut by 1 base, the J end by 5 bases, with 11 bases between. The CDR3 sequence is 14 residues long. CDR1 and CDR2 from the germline V gene are MNHNS and SASEGT. Here the CDR3 reads CASSEGRGWTEAFF. The CDR3, as DNA: TGTGCCAGCAGTGAAGGCAGGGGTTGGACTGAAGCTTTCTTT.

Regarding this clone: One end of the junction does not line up with germline, which may come from a read error. V and J are TRBV5-1 and TRBJ1-1; 7 bases agree with TRBD1. Per germline, CDR1 SGHRS and CDR2 YFSETQ. The CDR3 contains 15 residues. This CDR3 reads CASRQGNRENSEAFF. Here the CDR3 DNA reads TGCGCCAGCAGACAGGGGAATAGGGAGAACAGTGAAGCTTTCTTT.

The rearrangement joins TRBV28 to TRBJ1-2; TRBD1 agrees at 9 bases. Per the germline V gene, CDR1 is MDHEN and CDR2 is SYDVKM. The V gene end was trimmed by 5 bases and the J gene end by 8 bases; junction bases not matched to a gene: 9. The CDR3 covers 14 residues. CDR3 protein: CASSGYRGLGGYTF. CDR3 sequence (DNA): TGTGCCAGCAGTGGATACAGGGGGCTGGGAGGCTACACCTTC.

The J gene is TRBJ1-4, the V gene TRBV4-2; possible D gene TRBD1, 6 bases. V dropped 0 bases and J dropped 5 bases, with 10 bases sitting between them. Germline CDR1 is LGHNA and CDR2 is YNFKEQ. The CDR3 is made up of 15 amino acids. In nucleotides, the CDR3 is TGTGCCAGCAGCCAAGAGGGGGCCATGAATGAAAAACTGTTTTTT. Its protein is CASSQEGAMNEKLFF.

The chain recombines TRBV19 with TRBJ2-1, with D unclear. V lost 6 bases to trimming and J lost 4 bases, with 10 bases between them. CDR3 length: 13 amino acids. Germline V lookup: CDR1 LNHDA, CDR2 SQIVND (reference sequence). The CDR3 here is CASSSGSYNEQFF. The CDR3 nucleotides are TGTGCCAGTAGCTCCGGGTCTTACAATGAGCAGTTCTTC.

This clone was seen more than once but under ten times. The chain carries TRBV7-2 and TRBJ1-3; TRBD1 is a possible D gene (6 bases). CDR1 is SGHTA, CDR2 FQGNSA, per germline. The CDR3 runs to 14 residues. The V gene lost 5 bases and the J gene lost 4 bases, with 12 bases spanning the gap. DNA of the CDR3: TGTGCCAGCAGCACAGGGCGCGGGGGAAACACCATATATTTT. Translating gives CASSTGRGGNTIYF.

V is TRBV7-2 and J is TRBJ1-2; 7 nucleotides match TRBD1. V shed 1 base, J shed 2 bases, and the junction held 1 base outside the gene matches. The CDR3 covers 14 residues. The germline gives CDR1 SGHTA, CDR2 FQGNSA. CDR3 region: CASSLGDRNYGYTF. CDR3 in DNA: TGTGCCAGCAGCTTAGGGGACAGAAACTATGGCTACACCTTC.

The J gene is TRBJ1-1, the V gene TRBV18; 11 bases agree with TRBD1. CDR3 length: 16 residues. The ends lost 3 bases at V and 0 bases at J; junction bases unmatched: 3. Germline CDR1 reads KGHSH; CDR2 reads LQKENI. The chain's CDR3 is CASSPGDRGMNTEAFF. In DNA, the CDR3 is TGTGCCAGCTCACCCGGGGACAGGGGGATGAACACTGAAGCTTTCTTT.

V usage is TRBV29-1 and J usage is TRBJ1-4, with D perhaps matching TRBD1 (6 bases). CDR1 and CDR2 (germline): SQVTM, ANQGSEA. The CDR3 extends over 13 amino acids. Trimming pared 6 bases from V and 6 bases from J, leaving 14 bases between. This CDR3 is CSVKQGGDEKLFF. Here the CDR3 DNA reads TGCAGCGTGAAACAGGGTGGGGATGAAAAACTGTTTTTT.

This rearrangement joins TRBV27 to TRBJ1-2; 10 nucleotides line up with TRBD1. This CDR3 has 15 amino acids. The germline CDR1 and CDR2 sequences are MNHEY and SMNVEV (reference sequence). The J segment lost 7 bases and the V segment lost 0 bases, leaving 5 bases of the junction unmatched. CDR3 amino acids: CASSLSRQGAGGYTF. CDR3 bases: TGTGCCAGCAGTTTATCACGACAGGGGGCTGGTGGCTACACCTTC.

This clone was counted a few times. The chain uses TRBV19 and TRBJ2-3, with D perhaps matching TRBD1 (6 bases). V shed 5 bases and J shed 6 bases, with 18 bases lying between them. Per germline, CDR1 LNHDA and CDR2 SQIVND (reference sequence). The CDR3 spans 15 residues. CDR3 bases: TGTGCCAGTAGTGTGGACAGTGGGATGACTGATACGCAGTATTTT. Amino acids: CASSVDSGMTDTQYF. The full variable domain, completed using reference TRBV19 and TRBJ2-3, is DGGITQSPKYLFRKEGQNVTLSCEQNLNHDAMYWYRQDPGQGLRLIYYSQIVNDFQKGDIAEGYSVSREKKESFPLTVTSAQKNPTAFYLCASSVDSGMTDTQYFGPGTRLTVL.

The chain employs TRBV19 and TRBJ1-1, with D possibly being TRBD1 (6 bases). This CDR3 is built from 14 residues. The germline V gene has CDR1 LNHDA and CDR2 SQIVND (reference sequence). V was cut by 3 bases and J by 0 bases, with 8 bases left in between. The CDR3 region has the DNA TGTGCCAGTAGTATGGGACATTTGAACACTGAAGCTTTCTTT. This gives the protein CASSMGHLNTEAFF.

Written as DNA, the CDR3 is TGTGCCAGCAGCTCTGACAGGGGGTCTGAAAAACTGTTTTTT. Its translation is CASSSDRGSEKLFF. This rearrangement joins TRBV7-2 to TRBJ1-4; TRBD1 matches 9 bases. The CDR3 is 14 amino acids. From germline, CDR1 is SGHTA and CDR2 FQGNSA. The ends lost 4 bases at V and 7 bases at J; junction bases unmatched: 4.

V is TRBV7-3 and J is TRBJ1-6; D might be TRBD1 (5 bases). The V and J ends lost 1 base and 10 bases respectively, with 14 bases between them. The CDR3 totals 15 residues. Germline-derived CDR1 and CDR2 are SGHTA and FQGTGA. In DNA, the CDR3 is TGTGCCAGCAGCTTAAGTCTCATAGGGGAATCACCCCTCCACTTT. Translation: CASSLSLIGESPLHF. Full variable domain (outside the CDR3, taken from reference TRBV7-3 and TRBJ1-6): GAGVSQTPSNKVTEKGKYVELRCDPISGHTALYWYRQSLGQGPEFLIYFQGTGAADDSGLPNDRFFAVRPEGSVSTLKIQRTERGDSAVYLCASSLSLIGESPLHFGNGTRLTVT.

This chain connects TRBV6-5 to TRBJ1-2, with 9 bases matching TRBD1. There are 15 residues in the CDR3. Germline V lookup: CDR1 MNHEY, CDR2 SVGAGI. V dropped 8 bases and J dropped 2; count of bases not matched to a gene: 9. DNA of the CDR3: TGTGCCAGCGGCAGGGACAGGGAGGGCAACTATGGCTACACCTTC. Translating it yields CASGRDREGNYGYTF.